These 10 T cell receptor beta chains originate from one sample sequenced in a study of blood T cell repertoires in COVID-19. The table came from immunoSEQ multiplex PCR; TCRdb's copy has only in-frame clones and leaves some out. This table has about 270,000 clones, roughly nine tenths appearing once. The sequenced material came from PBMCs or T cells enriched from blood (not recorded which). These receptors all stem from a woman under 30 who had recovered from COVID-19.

The CDR3 sequence is CASSITEPKLAGLGDTQYF. The DNA of the CDR3 is TGTGCCAGCAGCATCACAGAGCCCAAACTAGCGGGCTTGGGGGATACGCAGTATTTT. The chain couples TRBV11-2 to TRBJ2-3; 9 bases fit TRBD2. This CDR3 is 19 amino acids long. Trimming removed 5 bases from V and 6 bases from J; junction bases left unmatched: 21. Germline CDR1 SGHAT, CDR2 FQNNGV.

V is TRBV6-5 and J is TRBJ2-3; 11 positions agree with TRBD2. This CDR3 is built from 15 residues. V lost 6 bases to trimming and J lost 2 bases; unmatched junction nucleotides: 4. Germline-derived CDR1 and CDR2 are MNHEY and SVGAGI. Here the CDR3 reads CASRRLAGITDTQYF. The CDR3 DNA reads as TGTGCCAGCAGGAGACTAGCGGGGATCACAGATACGCAGTATTTT.

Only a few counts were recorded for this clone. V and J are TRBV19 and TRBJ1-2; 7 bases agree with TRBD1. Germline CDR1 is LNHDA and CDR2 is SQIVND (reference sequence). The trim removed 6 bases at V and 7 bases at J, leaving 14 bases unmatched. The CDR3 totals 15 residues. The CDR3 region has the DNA TGTGCCAGTAGCCCAGTAGGTCGAGGGGGCCGTGGCTACACCTTC. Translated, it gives CASSPVGRGGRGYTF.

The CDR3 bases are TGTGCCAGCAGCTTATCCGGGACTAGCGTTCACGAGCAGTACTTC. Translating it yields CASSLSGTSVHEQYF. The chain employs TRBV6-5 and TRBJ2-7, with TRBD2 identical over 10 bases. J was trimmed by 5 bases and V by 6 bases; bases with no gene match: 10. The germline CDR1 and CDR2 sequences are MNHEY and SVGAGI. The CDR3 loop spans 15 amino acids.

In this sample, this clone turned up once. The DNA of the CDR3 is TGTGCCAGCTCACCACCGACCAGGGCTGAGACCCAGTACTTC. Residues: CASSPPTRAETQYF. This rearrangement joins TRBV18 to TRBJ2-5, with D perhaps matching TRBD1 (5 bases). Trimming took off 0 bases at V and 5 bases at J, with 10 bases between the two ends. Germline V gene sequence: CDR1 KGHSH, CDR2 LQKENI. The length of the CDR3 is 14 residues.

The CDR3 DNA follows: TGTGCCAGCAGCCTCCTGTGGGGCCGGGATTCACCCCTCCACTTT. It is translated as CASSLLWGRDSPLHF. The chain carries TRBV5-5 and TRBJ1-6; a possible D gene is TRBD1 (5 bases). The length of the CDR3 is 15 residues. The germline V gene has CDR1 SGHKS and CDR2 YYEKEE (reference sequence). The V end was cut by 4 bases, the J end by 8 bases, with 16 bases between. Drawing the rest from reference TRBV5-5 and TRBJ1-6, the complete variable domain is DAGVTQSPTHLIKTRGQQVTLRCSPISGHKSVSWYQQVLGQGPQFIFQYYEKEERGRGNFPDRFSARQFPNYSSELNVNALLLGDSALYLCASSLLWGRDSPLHFGNGTRLTVT.

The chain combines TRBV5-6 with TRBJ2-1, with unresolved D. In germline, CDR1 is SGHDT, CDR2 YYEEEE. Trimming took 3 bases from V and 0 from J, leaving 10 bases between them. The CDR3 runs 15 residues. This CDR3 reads CASSSGSLSYNEQFF. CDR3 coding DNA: TGTGCCAGCAGCTCAGGATCCCTCTCCTACAATGAGCAGTTCTTC.

CDR3 nucleotides: TGTGCCAGCACAGGGGGAACTGGGGCCAACGTCCTGACTTTC. Translated, it gives CASTGGTGANVLTF. The genes are TRBV21-1 and TRBJ2-6; TRBD1, the D gene given by the table, was not confirmed from the DNA. TRBV21-1 represents a pseudogene. The CDR3 totals 14 residues.

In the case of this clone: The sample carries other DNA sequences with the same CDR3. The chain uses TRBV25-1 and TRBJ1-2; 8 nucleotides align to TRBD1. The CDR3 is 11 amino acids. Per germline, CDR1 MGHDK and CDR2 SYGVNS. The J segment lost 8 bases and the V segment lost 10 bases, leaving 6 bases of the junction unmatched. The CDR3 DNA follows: TGTGCCACCGGACAGGGCGGCGGCTACACCTTC. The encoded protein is CATGQGGGYTF.

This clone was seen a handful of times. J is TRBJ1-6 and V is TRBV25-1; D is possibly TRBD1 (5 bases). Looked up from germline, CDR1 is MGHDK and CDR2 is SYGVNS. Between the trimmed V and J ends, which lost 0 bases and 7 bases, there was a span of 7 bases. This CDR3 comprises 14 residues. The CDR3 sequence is CASSEYDRNSPLHF. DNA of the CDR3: TGTGCCAGCAGTGAATATGACAGAAATTCACCCCTCCACTTT.